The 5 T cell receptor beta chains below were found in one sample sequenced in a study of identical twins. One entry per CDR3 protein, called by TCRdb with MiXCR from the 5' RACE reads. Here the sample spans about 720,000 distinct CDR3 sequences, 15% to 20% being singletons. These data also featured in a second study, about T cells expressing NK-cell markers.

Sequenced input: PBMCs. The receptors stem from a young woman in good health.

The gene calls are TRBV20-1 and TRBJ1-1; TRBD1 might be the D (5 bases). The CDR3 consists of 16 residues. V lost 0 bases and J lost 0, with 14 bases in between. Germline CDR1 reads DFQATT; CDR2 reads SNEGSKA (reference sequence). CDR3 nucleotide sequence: TGCAGTGCTAGAGATGGGGGACGAGTTATGAACACTGAAGCTTTCTTT. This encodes CSARDGGRVMNTEAFF.

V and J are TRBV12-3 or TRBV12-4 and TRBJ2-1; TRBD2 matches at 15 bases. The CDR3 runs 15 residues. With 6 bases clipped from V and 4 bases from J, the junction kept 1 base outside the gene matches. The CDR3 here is CASRGLAGGYNEQFF. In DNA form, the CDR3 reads TGTGCCAGCAGAGGACTAGCGGGGGGGTACAATGAGCAGTTCTTC.

The chain's CDR3 is CASSFTGGRDRPYEQYF. The CDR3 region has the DNA TGTGCCAGCAGCTTCACGGGGGGCCGGGACAGACCCTACGAGCAGTACTTC. This chain links TRBV11-2 with TRBJ2-7, with D possibly called TRBD1 or TRBD2 (7 bases each). Deletions cut 3 bases from V and 2 bases from J, with 20 bases between. Per the germline V gene, CDR1 is SGHAT and CDR2 is FQNNGV. The CDR3 extends over 17 amino acids.

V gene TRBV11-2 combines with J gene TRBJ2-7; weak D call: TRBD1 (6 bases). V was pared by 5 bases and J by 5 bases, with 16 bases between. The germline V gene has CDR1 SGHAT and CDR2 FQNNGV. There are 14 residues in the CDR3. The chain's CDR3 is CASSTPGQYHEQYF. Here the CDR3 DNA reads TGTGCCAGCAGCACCCCCGGACAGTACCACGAGCAGTACTTC.

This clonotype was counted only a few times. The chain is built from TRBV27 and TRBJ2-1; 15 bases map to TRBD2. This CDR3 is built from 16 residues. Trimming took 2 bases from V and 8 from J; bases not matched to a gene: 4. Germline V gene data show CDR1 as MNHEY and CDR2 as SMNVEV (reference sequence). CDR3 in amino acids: CASSLGLAGGWDEQFF. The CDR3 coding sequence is TGTGCCAGCAGTTTAGGACTAGCGGGAGGGTGGGATGAGCAGTTCTTC.